A single sample gave rise to the 20 T cell receptor beta chains below, sequenced in a study of blood T cell repertoires in COVID-19. Repertoires were generated with immunoSEQ multiplex PCR, while TCRdb's copy carries only in-frame clones and drops some. The sample yields about 140,000 clones, roughly 89% seen once. The specimen sequenced was peripheral blood. These receptors came from a human donor in a cohort sampled during active COVID-19.

J is TRBJ2-5 and V is TRBV2, with 7 bases that match TRBD1. The V and J ends lost 9 bases and 5 bases, in that order; junction bases with no gene match: 12. This CDR3 is 14 amino acids long. Germline V gene data show CDR1 as SNHLY and CDR2 as FYNNEI. This CDR3 is CASGKETGWETQYF. CDR3 in DNA: TGTGCCAGTGGCAAGGAGACAGGGTGGGAGACCCAGTACTTC.

A word on this clone: Other DNA sequences of this sample code for an identical CDR3. V and J are TRBV6-6 and TRBJ1-2; D gene unclear. The CDR3 has 13 amino acids. V gave up 6 bases and J gave up 5 bases, with 13 bases separating them. The germline V gene encodes CDR1 MNHNY and CDR2 SVGAGI (reference sequence). CDR3 nucleotides: TGTGCCAGCAGCTCTCGTGGCGGGTATGGCTACACCTTC. This encodes CASSSRGGYGYTF.

This sequence joins TRBV6-2 or TRBV6-3 and TRBJ1-1; TRBD1 aligns across 9 bases. V gave up 2 bases and J gave up 0 bases; unmatched junction bases: 13. CDR1 and CDR2 (germline): MNHEY, SVGEGT. The CDR3 spans 19 residues. Here the CDR3 DNA reads TGTGCCAGCAGTTACGGGAATACAGGGGGCCAAAGGATGAACACTGAAGCTTTCTTT. It is translated as CASSYGNTGGQRMNTEAFF.

V and J are TRBV3-1 (or the pseudogene TRBV3-2) and TRBJ2-5; D call uncertain. V was clipped by 1 base and J by 9 bases, with 12 bases between them. This CDR3 contains 13 residues. CDR1 is LGHDT, CDR2 YNNKEL, per germline (reference sequence). In DNA, the CDR3 is TGTGCCAGCAGCCAAGGGAGTCTGGCGTCCCAGTACTTC. This encodes CASSQGSLASQYF.

This chain links TRBV6-7 with TRBJ1-4, with TRBD1 as a possible D gene (5 bases). TRBV6-7 falls under the ORF class, with uncertain function. CDR3 size: 22 residues. Trimming pared 2 bases from V and 8 bases from J, leaving 36 bases between. The chain's CDR3 is CASSYHLGGVGPACPRSEKLFF. CDR3 in DNA: TGTGCCAGCAGTTACCATTTAGGAGGGGTAGGCCCGGCGTGTCCCCGCAGCGAAAAACTGTTTTTT.

The J gene is TRBJ2-7, the V gene TRBV7-9, with D tentatively TRBD2 (6 bases). CDR1 and CDR2 (germline): SEHNR, FQNEAQ (reference sequence). The germline V and J ends were trimmed by 4 bases and 0 bases, with 13 bases remaining between them. This CDR3 has 15 residues. In DNA, the CDR3 is TGTGCCAGCAGCTCCCGGGACTCGAGCTCCTACGAGCAGTACTTC. This encodes CASSSRDSSSYEQYF.

The rearrangement links TRBV6-4 to TRBJ1-1; D unclear. The CDR3 consists of 13 residues. Germline CDR1 MRHNA, CDR2 SNTAGT. The V end lost 6 bases, the J end lost 2 bases, and 10 bases lay between the germline ends. CDR3 nucleotides: TGTGCCAGCAGCCTACAGCCCAACACTGAAGCTTTCTTT. Protein product: CASSLQPNTEAFF.

V and J are TRBV19 and TRBJ1-5, with TRBD1 identical over 9 bases. Germline values: CDR1 LNHDA, CDR2 SQIVND (reference sequence). V trimming: 5 bases; J trimming: 6 bases; junction bases outside the gene matches: 5. The CDR3 has 14 residues. CDR3 residues: CASSPTGGGQPQHF. The CDR3 DNA sequence: TGTGCCAGTAGTCCTACAGGGGGCGGTCAGCCCCAGCATTTT. The entire variable domain, with the rest obtained from reference TRBV19 and TRBJ1-5, is as follows: DGGITQSPKYLFRKEGQNVTLSCEQNLNHDAMYWYRQDPGQGLRLIYYSQIVNDFQKGDIAEGYSVSREKKESFPLTVTSAQKNPTAFYLCASSPTGGGQPQHFGDGTRLSIL.

The chain combines TRBV24-1 with TRBJ1-1; D unclear. The germline CDR1 and CDR2 sequences are KGHDR and SFDVKD. V shed 3 bases and J shed 5 bases, with 9 bases lying between them. This CDR3 contains 13 residues. DNA of the CDR3: TGTGCCACCAGTGATACCCGCCGGACTGAAGCTTTCTTT. The encoded protein is CATSDTRRTEAFF.

The gene calls are TRBV6-6 and TRBJ1-3; D ambiguous. The CDR3 is 16 residues long. Trimming removed 2 bases from V and 1 base from J, with 12 bases in between. Germline assignment: CDR1 MNHNY and CDR2 SVGAGI (reference sequence). The CDR3 sequence is CASSYVASTSGNTIYF. The CDR3 DNA reads TGTGCCAGCAGTTACGTTGCAAGTACTTCTGGAAACACCATATATTTT.

The gene calls are TRBV13 and TRBJ2-5; D possibly corresponds to TRBD2 (5 bases). The V end was cut by 5 bases, the J end by 4 bases, with 20 bases between. The CDR3 sequence is 16 residues long. Germline CDR1 is PRHDT and CDR2 is FYEKMQ (reference sequence). The CDR3 loop reads CASSPTPGGPRETQYF. CDR3 DNA sequence: TGTGCCAGCAGCCCCACCCCTGGCGGGCCCCGAGAGACCCAGTACTTC.

As DNA, the CDR3 is TGTGCCAGCAGCTTGCGGTCAGGACAGAGTACCTACGAGCAGTACTTC. As protein: CASSLRSGQSTYEQYF. V gene TRBV5-6 combines with J gene TRBJ2-7; the D gene is possibly TRBD1 (6 bases). The CDR3 contains 16 residues. Trimming pared 1 base from V and 2 bases from J, leaving 16 bases between. Germline loops: CDR1 SGHDT, CDR2 YYEEEE.

The chain uses TRBV5-6 and TRBJ2-4; D uncertain. Trimming stripped 2 bases from V and 3 bases from J, with 12 bases between. Germline assignment: CDR1 SGHDT and CDR2 YYEEEE. The CDR3 contains 15 residues. The CDR3 spells CASSLLHADKNIQYF. The CDR3 nucleotides read TGTGCCAGCAGCTTACTGCACGCCGACAAAAACATTCAGTACTTC.

The rearrangement links TRBV4-3 to TRBJ1-2; a possible D gene is TRBD1 (5 bases). The CDR3 loop spans 13 amino acids. CDR1 and CDR2 (germline): LGHNA, YSLEER. V lost 4 bases, J lost 8 bases, and 14 bases lay in between. In DNA form, the CDR3 reads TGCGCCAGCAGCCCTACCAGTGGGGGGGGCTACACCTTC. This encodes CASSPTSGGGYTF.

This clone was counted between two and nine times. The chain recombines TRBV27 with TRBJ2-7; D is possibly TRBD1 (6 bases). The V end lost 5 bases, the J end lost 0 bases, and 14 bases lay between the germline ends. The CDR3 sequence is 15 residues long. CDR1 and CDR2 (germline): MNHEY, SMNVEV (reference sequence). CDR3 amino acids: CASSRRQDSSYEQYF. The CDR3 DNA sequence: TGTGCCAGCAGTAGAAGACAGGACAGCTCCTACGAGCAGTACTTC.

This clone is a singleton in its sample. The V and J genes are TRBV6-6 and TRBJ1-5; tentatively, D is TRBD1 (5 bases). CDR1 and CDR2 (germline): MNHNY, SVGAGI (reference sequence). The CDR3 runs 13 residues. V was trimmed by 10 bases and J by 0 bases, leaving 10 bases between them. Here the CDR3 DNA reads TGTGCCACCCAGGGTCCTAGCAATCAGCCCCAGCATTTT. Protein product: CATQGPSNQPQHF.

The chain has TRBV30 and TRBJ1-1; D possibly corresponds to TRBD1 (6 bases). V was cut by 2 bases and J by 0 bases, with 16 bases left in between. Germline loops: CDR1 GTSNPN, CDR2 SVGIG (reference sequence). The CDR3 covers 16 residues. The CDR3 loop reads CAWSFKGEYLNTEAFF. For the CDR3, the DNA is TGTGCCTGGAGTTTCAAGGGGGAATATTTGAACACTGAAGCTTTCTTT.

The chain joins TRBV24-1 to TRBJ2-3, with 8 bases lining up with TRBD1. The CDR3 covers 16 residues. Germline CDR1 is KGHDR and CDR2 is SFDVKD. Germline trimming cut 3 bases from V and 3 bases from J; bases unmatched to any gene: 7. The CDR3 nucleotides are TGTGCCACCAGTGATCCACACAGGGGGTCGACAGATACGCAGTATTTT. The encoded protein is CATSDPHRGSTDTQYF.

DNA of the CDR3: TGTGCCAGCGAAAATAGCGGAGTAGCCAAAAACATTCAGTACTTC. Translated, it gives CASENSGVAKNIQYF. The chain combines TRBV11-2 with TRBJ2-4, with D perhaps matching TRBD2 (6 bases). V lost 8 bases and J lost 0, with 14 bases in between. This CDR3 region has 15 residues. The germline V gene encodes CDR1 SGHAT and CDR2 FQNNGV.

This clone has just one count. V gene TRBV2 combines with J gene TRBJ2-3, with no clear D. Deletions cut 6 bases from V and 4 bases from J, with 20 bases between. This CDR3 contains 16 residues. Per the germline V gene, CDR1 is SNHLY and CDR2 is FYNNEI. The CDR3 region is CASRPPTAVWSDTQYF. The DNA of the CDR3 is TGTGCCAGCAGGCCACCTACAGCAGTATGGTCAGATACGCAGTATTTT. The full variable domain, completed using reference TRBV2 and TRBJ2-3, is EPEVTQTPSHQVTQMGQEVILRCVPISNHLYFYWYRQILGQKVEFLVSFYNNEISEKSEIFDDQFSVERPDGSNFTLKIRSTKLEDSAMYFCASRPPTAVWSDTQYFGPGTRLTVL.